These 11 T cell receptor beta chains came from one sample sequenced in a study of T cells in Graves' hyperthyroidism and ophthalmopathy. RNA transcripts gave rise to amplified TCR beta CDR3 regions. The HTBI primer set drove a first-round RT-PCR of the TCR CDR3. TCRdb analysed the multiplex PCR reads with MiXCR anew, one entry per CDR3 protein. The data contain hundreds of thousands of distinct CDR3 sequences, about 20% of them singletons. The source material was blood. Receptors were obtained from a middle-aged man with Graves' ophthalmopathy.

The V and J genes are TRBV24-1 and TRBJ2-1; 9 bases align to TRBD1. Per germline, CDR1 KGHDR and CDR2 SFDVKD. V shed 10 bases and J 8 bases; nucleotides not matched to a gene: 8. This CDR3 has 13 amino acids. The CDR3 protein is CATGGQGDDEQFF. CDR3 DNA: TGTGCCACGGGGGGACAGGGTGACGATGAGCAGTTCTTC.

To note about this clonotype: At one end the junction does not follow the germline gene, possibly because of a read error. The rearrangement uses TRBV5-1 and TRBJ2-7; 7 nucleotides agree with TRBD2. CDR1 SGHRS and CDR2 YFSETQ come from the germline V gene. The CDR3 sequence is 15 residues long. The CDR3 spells CASFLSGTPPYEQYF. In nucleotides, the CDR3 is TGTGCCAGCTTCCTCAGCGGGACGCCTCCTTACGAGCAGTACTTC.

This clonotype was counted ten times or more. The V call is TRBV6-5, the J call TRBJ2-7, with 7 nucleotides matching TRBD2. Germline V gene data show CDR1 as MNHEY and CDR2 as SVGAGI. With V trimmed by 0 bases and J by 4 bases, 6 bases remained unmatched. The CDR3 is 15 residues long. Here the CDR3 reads CASSYSGGSAYEQYF. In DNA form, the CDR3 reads TGTGCCAGCAGTTACTCCGGCGGGAGCGCTTACGAGCAGTACTTC.

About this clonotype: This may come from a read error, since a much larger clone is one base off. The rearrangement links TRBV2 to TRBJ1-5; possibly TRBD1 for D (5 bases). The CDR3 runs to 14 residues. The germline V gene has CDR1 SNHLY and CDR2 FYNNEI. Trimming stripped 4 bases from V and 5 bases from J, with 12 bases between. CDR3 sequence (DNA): TGTGCCAGCAGTGCGTACATGGGGGATCAGCCCCAGCATTTT. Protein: CASSAYMGDQPQHF.

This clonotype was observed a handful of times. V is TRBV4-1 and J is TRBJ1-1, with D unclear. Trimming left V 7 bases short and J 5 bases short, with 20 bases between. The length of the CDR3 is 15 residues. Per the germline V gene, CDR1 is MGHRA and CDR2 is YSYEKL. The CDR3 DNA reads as TGCGCCAGCAAAGCCCGGCGGGGAGTGGGAACTGAAGCTTTCTTT. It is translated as CASKARRGVGTEAFF.

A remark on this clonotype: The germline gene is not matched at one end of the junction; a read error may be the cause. The CDR3, as DNA: TGTGCCAGCAGCCCGGACAGTAACTATAGCTACACCTTC. Protein sequence: CASSPDSNYSYTF. The chain carries TRBV6-1 and TRBJ1-2; perhaps TRBD1 as D (6 bases). The germline V gene has CDR1 MNHNS and CDR2 SASEGT. This CDR3 contains 13 residues.

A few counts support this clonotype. CDR3 DNA sequence: TGCAGTGCTAGAGTGGGCGGATGGGGGAACACTGAAGCTTTCTTT. Its translation is CSARVGGWGNTEAFF. The V call is TRBV20-1, the J call TRBJ1-1; unclear D gene. CDR1 DFQATT and CDR2 SNEGSKA come from the germline V gene (reference sequence). V dropped 1 base and J dropped 1 base, with 13 bases sitting between them. The CDR3 sequence is 15 residues long.

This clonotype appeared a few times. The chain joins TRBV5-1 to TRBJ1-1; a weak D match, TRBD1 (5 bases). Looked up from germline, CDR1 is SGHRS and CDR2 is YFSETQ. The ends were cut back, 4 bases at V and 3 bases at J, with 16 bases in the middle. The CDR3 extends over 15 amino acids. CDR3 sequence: CASSPTDPGDTEAFF. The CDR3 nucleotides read TGCGCCAGCAGCCCGACGGACCCGGGGGACACTGAAGCTTTCTTT. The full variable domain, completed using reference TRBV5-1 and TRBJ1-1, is KAGVTQTPRYLIKTRGQQVTLSCSPISGHRSVSWYQQTPGQGLQFLFEYFSETQRNKGNFPGRFSGRQFSNSRSEMNVSTLELGDSALYLCASSPTDPGDTEAFFGQGTRLTVV.

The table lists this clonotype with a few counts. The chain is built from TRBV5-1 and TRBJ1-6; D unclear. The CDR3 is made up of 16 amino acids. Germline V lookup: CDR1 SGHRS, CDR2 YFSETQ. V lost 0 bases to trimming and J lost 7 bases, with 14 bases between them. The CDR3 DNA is TGCGCCAGCAGCTTGGATGCCGGAGGAGGAAATTCACCCCTCCACTTT. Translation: CASSLDAGGGNSPLHF. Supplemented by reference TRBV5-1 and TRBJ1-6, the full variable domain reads KAGVTQTPRYLIKTRGQQVTLSCSPISGHRSVSWYQQTPGQGLQFLFEYFSETQRNKGNFPGRFSGRQFSNSRSEMNVSTLELGDSALYLCASSLDAGGGNSPLHFGNGTRLTVT.

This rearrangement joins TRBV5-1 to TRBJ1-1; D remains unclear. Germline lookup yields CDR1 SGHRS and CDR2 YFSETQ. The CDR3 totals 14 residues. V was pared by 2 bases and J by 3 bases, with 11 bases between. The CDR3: CASSFSGPDTEAFF. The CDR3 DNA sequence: TGCGCCAGCAGCTTCTCTGGGCCGGACACTGAAGCTTTCTTT. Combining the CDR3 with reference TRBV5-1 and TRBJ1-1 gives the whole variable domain KAGVTQTPRYLIKTRGQQVTLSCSPISGHRSVSWYQQTPGQGLQFLFEYFSETQRNKGNFPGRFSGRQFSNSRSEMNVSTLELGDSALYLCASSFSGPDTEAFFGQGTRLTVV.

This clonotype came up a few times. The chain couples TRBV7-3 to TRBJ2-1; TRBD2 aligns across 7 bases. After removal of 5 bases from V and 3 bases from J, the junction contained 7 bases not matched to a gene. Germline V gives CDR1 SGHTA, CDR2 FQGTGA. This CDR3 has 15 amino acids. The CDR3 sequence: CASSPRLADYNEQFF. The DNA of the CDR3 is TGTGCCAGCAGCCCCCGACTAGCAGACTACAATGAGCAGTTCTTC.